This T cell receptor beta chain originates from a study of blood T cell repertoires in COVID-19. Study background: Samples representing acute and convalescent COVID-19 were sourced from the United States, Italy and Spain.

In the original analysis: Estimation of nucleated cell counts relied on the amplification of reference gene primers. The assay was immunoSEQ multiplex PCR, and TCRdb's table has in-frame clones only and misses some. D and trimming were read from the DNA, whereas the V and J calls and clone size are those reported in that table. The table lists roughly 220,000 clones, just over 85% of them singletons. Categorization into cohorts depended on clinical history that participants reported. This receptor was identified in a woman in her thirties or forties with acute COVID-19. Sequencing was done on a sample of PBMCs or T cells enriched from blood (not recorded which).

Here the CDR3 reads CASSYTSGAMGTEAFF. CDR3 nucleotides: TGTGCCAGCAGTTACACCTCAGGGGCGATGGGCACTGAAGCTTTCTTT. The chain links TRBV6-5 to TRBJ1-1; tentatively, D is TRBD1 (6 bases). CDR1 is MNHEY and CDR2 is SVGAGI in the germline V gene. This CDR3 is built from 16 residues. V lost 2 bases, J lost 4 bases, and 17 bases lay in between.